Below, one T cell receptor (beta chain) is given with its context. Its antigen is still unknown. This specimen belongs to a study of CD8+ T cells in alopecia areata. The study team obtained lesional scalp punch biopsies and peripheral blood from alopecia areata patients. Extracted from the samples, RNA was reverse transcribed into cDNA to serve as the sequencing template. Clones were read by immunoSEQ multiplex PCR, and TCRdb kept only the in-frame ones, dropping some. The top ten clones hold roughly 4.8% of a sample with more than 100,000 clones, over 50% of them seen once. The CDR3 runs 14 residues. Germline assignment: CDR1 SGHDT and CDR2 YYEEEE. Trimming cost V 0 bases and J 7 bases; bases outside gene matches: 3. The study's findings and limits: Normal skin's resident alphabeta T cells are sequenced alongside lesional scalp T cells.

The source material was CD4+ T cells sorted from blood, sampled at week 0. The receptor's source is a human donor with alopecia areata. The chain couples TRBV5-6 to TRBJ2-7; 11 bases are a match to TRBD2. CDR3 DNA sequence: TGTGCCAGCAGCTTGGGACTAGCGGGATGGGAGCAGTACTTC. Protein sequence: CASSLGLAGWEQYF.